This TCR beta chain came from a study of blood T cell repertoires in COVID-19. There are 15 residues in the CDR3. Germline V CDR1 and CDR2: SGHNT, YYREEE (reference sequence). V was cut by 4 bases and J by 2 bases, with 15 bases left in between. Assay: immunoSEQ multiplex PCR; the TCRdb copy retains only in-frame clones and omits some. The sample has more than 250,000 clones; about 91% are singletons. This rearrangement joins TRBV5-4 to TRBJ1-2; tentatively, D is TRBD1 (5 bases). The sequenced sample consisted of peripheral blood. The origin of this receptor is a woman aged 25 to 45 with COVID-19, enrolled during active disease. CDR3 sequence (DNA): TGTGCCAGCAGCGCTGGCGCCCAGGGCAACTATGGCTACACCTTC. Its protein is CASSAGAQGNYGYTF.